This T cell receptor beta chain is from a study of blood T cell repertoires in COVID-19. Turning to the study itself: Spain, Italy and the United States supplied samples that represented acute and convalescent COVID-19. T cells, B-cell-depleted T cells, or PBMCs supplied cDNA or gDNA.

The method was immunoSEQ multiplex PCR; TCRdb's version includes in-frame clones alone and lacks a portion of them. The data show about 87,000 clones, 70% to 90% seen once. The Seattle patients, enrolled during active infection, were followed longitudinally. The sample comprised peripheral blood. The receptor was derived from a woman of 80 years or more with COVID-19, enrolled during active disease.

The CDR3 DNA reads TGTGCCAGTAGGACAGGGGGACGAACTGAAGCTTTCTTT. It translates to CASRTGGRTEAFF. J is TRBJ1-1 and V is TRBV19; 9 nucleotides line up with TRBD1. The germline V gene encodes CDR1 LNHDA and CDR2 SQIVND (reference sequence). There are 13 residues in the CDR3. V lost 6 bases and J lost 5; bases outside the gene matches: 4.